What follows are 14 T cell receptor beta chains derived from one specimen sequenced in a study of blood T cells in healthy people across ages. A second PCR of roughly 7 to 11 cycles used a sample-barcoded 5' primer and a J-beta primer mix. TCRdb redid the calling of the 5' RACE reads with MiXCR, one entry per CDR3 protein. There are around 800,000 distinct CDR3 sequences in the sample; 20% to 30% occur only once, and 3% lies in the top ten. These data were also reused for a study on T cells of mothers and their children.

Source material: blood. The receptors come from a boy aged 10-17 years in good health.

The chain is built from TRBV29-1 and TRBJ2-3, with TRBD2 matching over 8 bases. With 3 bases clipped from V and 2 bases from J, the junction kept 10 bases outside the gene matches. This CDR3 is 16 amino acids long. Germline V gene sequence: CDR1 SQVTM, CDR2 ANQGSEA. The CDR3 protein is CSVESGRGGFTDTQYF. The CDR3 nucleotides read TGCAGCGTTGAGTCGGGACGGGGGGGTTTCACAGATACGCAGTATTTT.

The V gene is TRBV9, the J gene TRBJ2-1; TRBD2 matches at 7 bases. Germline loops: CDR1 SGDLS, CDR2 YYNGEE. CDR3 length: 15 residues. V lost 0 bases to trimming and J lost 4 bases; unmatched junction nucleotides: 4. The CDR3: CASSVGTRSYNEQFF. Written as DNA, the CDR3 is TGTGCCAGCAGCGTAGGGACTAGAAGTTACAATGAGCAGTTCTTC.

There are many counts of this clonotype. The rearrangement joins TRBV7-3 to TRBJ2-5; 8 bases match TRBD2. Germline assignment: CDR1 SGHTA and CDR2 FQGTGA. The trim removed 4 bases at V and 3 bases at J, leaving 16 bases unmatched. This CDR3 has 18 amino acids. The CDR3 spells CASSSLPGLDIEEETQYF. As DNA, the CDR3 is TGTGCCAGCAGCTCACTTCCGGGACTAGATATCGAAGAAGAGACCCAGTACTTC.

This clonotype was recorded a few times. This CDR3 is CASSGGTRLSYEQYF. CDR3 nucleotides: TGTGCCAGCAGCGGTGGGACAAGACTATCCTACGAGCAGTACTTC. The genes are TRBV5-4 and TRBJ2-7; D may be TRBD1 (6 bases). This CDR3 region has 15 residues. Per germline, CDR1 SGHNT and CDR2 YYREEE (reference sequence). V was cut by 4 bases and J by 1 base, with 15 bases left in between.

V is TRBV5-1 and J is TRBJ2-5, with 15 nucleotides matching TRBD2. This CDR3 is 18 amino acids long. Germline V gene lookup returns CDR1 SGHRS and CDR2 YFSETQ. Trimming at V came to 0 bases and at J to 4 bases, leaving 7 bases not matched to a gene. The CDR3 sequence: CASSLAGGLAGGRETQYF. CDR3 sequence (DNA): TGCGCCAGCAGCTTGGCCGGGGGACTAGCGGGGGGCCGAGAGACCCAGTACTTC.

This clonotype showed up just a few times. This chain uses TRBV4-2 with TRBJ2-1; TRBD1 aligns across 8 bases. The CDR3 consists of 17 residues. After removal of 2 bases from V and 1 base from J, the junction contained 7 bases not matched to a gene. The germline V gene encodes CDR1 LGHNA and CDR2 YNFKEQ. The CDR3 protein is CASSQRVRDRSYNEQFF. CDR3 sequence (DNA): TGTGCCAGCAGCCAAAGGGTTAGGGACAGGTCCTACAATGAGCAGTTCTTC.

This clonotype came up a few times. CDR3 amino acids: CASSSGWPTDTQYF. For the CDR3, the DNA is TGTGCCAGCAGCTCCGGATGGCCCACAGATACGCAGTATTTT. J is TRBJ2-3 and V is TRBV7-7, with unresolved D. The CDR3 covers 14 residues. CDR1 is SSHAT and CDR2 is FNYEAQ in the germline V gene (reference sequence). Trimming pared 4 bases from V and 2 bases from J, leaving 10 bases between.

This clonotype was counted a few times. This rearrangement joins TRBV30 to TRBJ1-4; the D is unclear. The germline V gene has CDR1 GTSNPN and CDR2 SVGIG (reference sequence). The CDR3 covers 12 residues. The ends were cut back, 4 bases at V and 4 bases at J, with 7 bases in the middle. The CDR3: CAWMPDNEKLFF. In nucleotides, the CDR3 is TGTGCCTGGATGCCAGATAATGAAAAACTGTTTTTT.

This clonotype was found a few times. V is TRBV28 and J is TRBJ2-5; tentatively, D is TRBD1 (6 bases). TRBJ2-7 matches the DNA end more closely, so the J call is doubtful. The germline V gene encodes CDR1 MDHEN and CDR2 SYDVKM. The CDR3 runs to 13 residues. The DNA of the CDR3 is TGTGCCAGCAGCACAGGACAGCACTACGAGCAGTACTTC. It translates to CASSTGQHYEQYF.

This clonotype was seen more than once but under ten times. The chain uses TRBV6-5 and TRBJ1-1; no clear D gene. CDR1 and CDR2 (germline): MNHEY, SVGAGI. The CDR3 is 15 amino acids. V was pared by 2 bases and J by 0 bases, with 10 bases between. In DNA form, the CDR3 reads TGTGCCAGCAGTTACGCCGGGAGGATGAACACTGAAGCTTTCTTT. This gives the protein CASSYAGRMNTEAFF.

This clonotype appeared a single time. This chain joins TRBV6-2 or TRBV6-3 and TRBJ2-1; 8 bases line up with TRBD2. Germline V gene sequence: CDR1 MNHEY, CDR2 SVGEGT. This CDR3 comprises 15 residues. Trimming removed 6 bases from V and 9 bases from J; junction bases left unmatched: 13. CDR3 in DNA: TGTGCCAGCAGGCCACTAGCGGCACTTTCGTTTGAGCAGTTCTTC. Amino acid sequence: CASRPLAALSFEQFF.

This clonotype has only a few counts. This chain connects TRBV29-1 to TRBJ2-3; D call uncertain. The germline V gene has CDR1 SQVTM and CDR2 ANQGSEA. The CDR3 is 13 amino acids. Trimming took off 6 bases at V and 0 bases at J, with 10 bases between the two ends. The CDR3 reads CSVMTTSTDTQYF. DNA for the CDR3: TGCAGCGTCATGACAACTAGCACAGATACGCAGTATTTT.

For the CDR3, the DNA is TGCAGTGCTAGGGGGGGAGACAGGGTACTAGGAGGCGGCTACACCTTC. The encoded protein is CSARGGDRVLGGGYTF. The chain links TRBV20-1 to TRBJ1-2; 7 bases are a match to TRBD1. CDR1 and CDR2 from the germline V gene are DFQATT and SNEGSKA (reference sequence). The trim removed 3 bases at V and 8 bases at J, leaving 18 bases unmatched. This CDR3 contains 16 residues.

The chain joins TRBV18 to TRBJ2-5; no firm D call. The ends were cut back, 3 bases at V and 7 bases at J, with 6 bases in the middle. Per germline, CDR1 KGHSH and CDR2 LQKENI. The CDR3 is 11 residues long. CDR3 residues: CASSPERTQYF. CDR3 nucleotides: TGTGCCAGCTCACCGGAGAGGACCCAGTACTTC.